This T cell receptor (beta chain) was recorded in a study of T cell repertoires in cytomegalovirus infection. Study as a whole: Both CMV infection and a matching HLA type were indicated by public TCR beta signatures.

Germline V gives CDR1 MNHNY, CDR2 SVGAGI (reference sequence). Trimming took 8 bases from V and 6 from J, leaving 17 bases between them. The CDR3 is made up of 13 amino acids. In regard to this clonotype: The target antigen is unknown.

In TCRdb, the reads were re-called with MiXCR into one record per CDR3 protein. This table has a few hundred thousand distinct CDR3 sequences, 15% to 20% appearing once. Study-wide results and caveats: Summed public TCR beta family frequency identified CMV carriers bearing the relevant HLA. HLA-C-restricted CMV clonotypes gave the most frequent clonotype in two of eight donors.

The TCR sequence derives from a human donor in good health (CMV status not recorded). Some clones in this sample may be carry-over from other donors' samples. The sequenced sample consisted of CD8+ T cells from PBMCs. This chain uses TRBV6-6 with TRBJ2-7; D is unresolved. In nucleotides, the CDR3 is TGTGCCAGCGGCCGTTTAAGGGATTCCGAGCAGTACTTC. Encoded protein: CASGRLRDSEQYF.